The next 2 T cell receptor beta chains were all read from a single sample in a study of cytomegalovirus exposure and HLA in healthy donors. The PCR used 60 Vbeta and 13 Jbeta primers. The repertoire was sequenced with immunoSEQ multiplex PCR; TCRdb's copy has only in-frame clones and lacks some. The sample comprises about 140,000 clones, roughly 9.6% of which are singletons, and 6% to 7.5% rests with the top ten. The sequencing sample was made of PBMCs. The receptors stem from a woman aged 35 to 49 in good health and CMV-seropositive.

This clone has a handful of counts. V is TRBV7-9 and J is TRBJ2-2; the match to TRBD2 covers 13 bases. Losses at the gene ends were 8 bases for V and 4 bases for J; bases not matched to a gene: 13. The CDR3 is 18 residues long. Germline CDR1 reads SEHNR; CDR2 reads FQNEAQ (reference sequence). This CDR3 reads CASSLGLAGASGTGELFF. The CDR3 region has the DNA TGTGCCAGCTCTCTCGGACTAGCGGGGGCGTCGGGCACCGGGGAGCTGTTTTTT.

This clone was counted a few times. The V gene is TRBV27, the J gene TRBJ1-5, with D maybe TRBD1 (5 bases). The germline V gene has CDR1 MNHEY and CDR2 SMNVEV (reference sequence). The V end lost 5 bases, the J end lost 6 bases, and 17 bases lay between the germline ends. The CDR3 has 15 residues. CDR3 amino acids: CASSPLGGVFQPQHF. The CDR3, as DNA: TGTGCCAGCAGTCCCCTCGGAGGGGTCTTTCAGCCCCAGCATTTT.